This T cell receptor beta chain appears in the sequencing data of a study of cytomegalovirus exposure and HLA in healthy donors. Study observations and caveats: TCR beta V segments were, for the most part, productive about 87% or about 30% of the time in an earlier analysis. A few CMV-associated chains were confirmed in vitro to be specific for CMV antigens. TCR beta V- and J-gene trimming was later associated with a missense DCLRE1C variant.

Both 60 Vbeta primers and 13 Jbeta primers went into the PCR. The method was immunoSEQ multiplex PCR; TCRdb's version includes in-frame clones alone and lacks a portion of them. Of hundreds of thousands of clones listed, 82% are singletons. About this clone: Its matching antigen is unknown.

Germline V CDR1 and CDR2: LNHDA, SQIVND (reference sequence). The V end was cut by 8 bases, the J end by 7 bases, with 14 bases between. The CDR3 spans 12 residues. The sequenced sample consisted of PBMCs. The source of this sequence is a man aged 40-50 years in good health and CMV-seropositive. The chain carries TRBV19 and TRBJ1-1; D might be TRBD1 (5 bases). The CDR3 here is CASRGVRVEAFF. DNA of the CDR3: TGTGCCAGTCGGGGGGTCCGGGTTGAAGCTTTCTTT.